These 4 T cell receptor beta chains originate from one sample sequenced in a study of neoadjuvant anti-PD-1 for oral cavity cancer. This table comes from immunoSEQ multiplex PCR, and its TCRdb copy is limited to in-frame clones, with some not included. The sample carries 15,000 to 20,000 clones, approximately 70% recorded once. Specimen: PBMCs, collected before nivolumab (anti-PD-1) treatment. Source of these receptors: a person aged 40 to 85 with oral cavity squamous cell carcinoma.

This clone was picked up a small number of times. CDR3 sequence: CASRPREESEAEQYF. As DNA, the CDR3 is TGCGCCAGCAGACCCCGGGAGGAGTCCGAGGCCGAGCAGTACTTC. This chain connects TRBV5-1 to TRBJ2-7; 7 bases match TRBD2. Germline lookup yields CDR1 SGHRS and CDR2 YFSETQ. V lost 5 bases, J lost 6 bases, and 14 bases stayed unmatched. The CDR3 covers 15 residues. The full variable domain, rest sourced from reference TRBV5-1 and TRBJ2-7, is KAGVTQTPRYLIKTRGQQVTLSCSPISGHRSVSWYQQTPGQGLQFLFEYFSETQRNKGNFPGRFSGRQFSNSRSEMNVSTLELGDSALYLCASRPREESEAEQYFGPGTRLTVT.

The chain has TRBV27 and TRBJ2-7; D perhaps matches TRBD1 (5 bases). CDR1 is MNHEY and CDR2 is SMNVEV in the germline V gene (reference sequence). V lost 6 bases and J lost 7, with 19 bases in between. This CDR3 has 14 amino acids. CDR3 sequence: CASSIQGASWEQYF. CDR3 DNA: TGTGCCAGCAGCATTCAGGGTGCTTCCTGGGAGCAGTACTTC.

The chain uses TRBV5-1 and TRBJ2-5, with TRBD2 matching 8 bases. CDR1 and CDR2 (germline): SGHRS, YFSETQ. This CDR3 is built from 17 residues. Trimming at V came to 1 base and at J to 5 bases, leaving 13 bases not matched to a gene. CDR3 residues: CASSLSTSGGLRETQYF. The CDR3 region has the DNA TGCGCCAGCAGCTTGTCTACTAGCGGAGGCCTACGGGAGACCCAGTACTTC.

V usage is TRBV11-1 and J usage is TRBJ2-5, with 7 positions matching TRBD1. The germline V gene encodes CDR1 SGHAT and CDR2 FQDESV (reference sequence). The trim removed 1 base at V and 3 bases at J, leaving 5 bases unmatched. This CDR3 has 15 amino acids. The chain's CDR3 is CASSLGRGSEETQYF. CDR3 in DNA: TGTGCCAGCAGCTTAGGCAGGGGGAGTGAAGAGACCCAGTACTTC.